Listed here are 6 T cell receptor beta chains from one sample, sequenced in a study of cytomegalovirus exposure and HLA in healthy donors. The PCR contained 60 Vbeta and 13 Jbeta primers. Using immunoSEQ multiplex PCR, the repertoire was profiled, and TCRdb retains in-frame clones only, with some absent. Among approximately 39,000 clones listed, over 60% were seen once. What was sequenced was PBMCs. The receptors derive from a man younger than 45 in good health and CMV-seronegative.

The chain recombines TRBV5-1 with TRBJ2-7; D is perhaps TRBD1 (6 bases). The CDR3 totals 11 residues. Looked up from germline, CDR1 is SGHRS and CDR2 is YFSETQ. The germline V and J ends were trimmed by 3 bases and 9 bases, with 10 bases remaining between them. The CDR3: CASSSSGAQYF. The CDR3 DNA is TGCGCCAGCAGCTCCTCAGGGGCGCAGTACTTC.

This clone has a handful of counts. This rearrangement joins TRBV5-4 to TRBJ2-5; D possibly corresponds to TRBD1 (6 bases). This CDR3 comprises 12 residues. Deletions cut 7 bases from V and 2 bases from J, with 9 bases between. CDR1 SGHNT and CDR2 YYREEE come from the germline V gene (reference sequence). The CDR3 DNA is TGTGCCAGCGGCAGGGGACAAGAGACCCAGTACTTC. This sequence encodes CASGRGQETQYF.

This clone was seen just once. The chain is built from TRBV7-8 and TRBJ2-7; TRBD1 is a possible D gene (6 bases). The length of the CDR3 is 16 residues. V was shortened by 2 bases and J by 2 bases, with 16 bases between the two germline ends. Germline CDR1 is SGHVS and CDR2 is FQNEAQ. DNA for the CDR3: TGTGCCAGCAGCTTACCAGAGGGGGAGAGGCCCTACGAGCAGTACTTC. It encodes CASSLPEGERPYEQYF. Based on the CDR3 plus reference TRBV7-8 and TRBJ2-7, the full variable domain is GAGVSQSPRYKVAKRGQDVALRCDPISGHVSLFWYQQALGQGPEFLTYFQNEAQLDKSGLPSDRFFAERPEGSVSTLKIQRTQQEDSAVYLCASSLPEGERPYEQYFGPGTRLTVT.

The rearrangement links TRBV4-2 to TRBJ1-1; D is uncertain. The V gene lost 0 bases and the J gene lost 1 base, with 9 bases spanning the gap. Germline V CDR1 and CDR2: LGHNA, YNFKEQ. The CDR3 consists of 15 residues. CDR3 bases: TGTGCCAGCAGCCAAGACCCCCAGAAGAACACTGAAGCTTTCTTT. Residues: CASSQDPQKNTEAFF.

CDR3 coding DNA: TGTGCCAGCAGGGTAGGGGGACGGGGTCCACCCCTCCACTTT. Encoded protein: CASRVGGRGPPLHF. V usage is TRBV2 and J usage is TRBJ1-6; D perhaps matches TRBD1 (6 bases). This CDR3 has 14 residues. V lost 6 bases, J lost 11 bases, and 17 bases lay in between. Germline CDR1 reads SNHLY; CDR2 reads FYNNEI.

V gene TRBV4-3 combines with J gene TRBJ1-5; unclear D gene. The CDR3 totals 16 residues. V was pared by 4 bases and J by 4 bases, with 17 bases between. Germline assignment: CDR1 LGHNA and CDR2 YSLEER. The CDR3 coding sequence is TGCGCCAGCAGCCCCCACCGAGACGGGTATAATCAGCCCCAGCATTTT. Protein: CASSPHRDGYNQPQHF.